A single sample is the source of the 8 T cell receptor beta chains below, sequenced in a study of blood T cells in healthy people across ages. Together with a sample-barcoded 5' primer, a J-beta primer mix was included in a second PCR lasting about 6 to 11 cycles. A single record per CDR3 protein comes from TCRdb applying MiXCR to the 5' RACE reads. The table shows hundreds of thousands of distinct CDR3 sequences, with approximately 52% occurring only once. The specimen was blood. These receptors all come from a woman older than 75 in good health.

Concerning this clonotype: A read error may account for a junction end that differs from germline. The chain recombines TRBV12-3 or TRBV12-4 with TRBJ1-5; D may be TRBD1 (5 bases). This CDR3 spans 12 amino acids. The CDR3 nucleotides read TGTGCCAACAGTTTCAACCGGGACCATGAGCATTTT. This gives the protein CANSFNRDHEHF.

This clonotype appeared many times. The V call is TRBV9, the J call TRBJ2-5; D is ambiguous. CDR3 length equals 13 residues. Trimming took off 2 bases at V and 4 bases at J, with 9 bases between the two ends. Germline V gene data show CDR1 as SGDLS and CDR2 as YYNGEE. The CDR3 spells CASSVPPTETQYF. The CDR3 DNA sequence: TGTGCCAGCAGCGTGCCCCCCACAGAGACCCAGTACTTC.

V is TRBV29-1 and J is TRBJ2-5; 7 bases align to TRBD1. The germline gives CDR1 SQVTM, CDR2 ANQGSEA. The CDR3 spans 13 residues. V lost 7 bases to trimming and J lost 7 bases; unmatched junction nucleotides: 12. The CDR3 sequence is CSAESGGEGTQYF. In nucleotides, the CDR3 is TGCAGCGCCGAGTCAGGGGGTGAGGGGACCCAGTACTTC.

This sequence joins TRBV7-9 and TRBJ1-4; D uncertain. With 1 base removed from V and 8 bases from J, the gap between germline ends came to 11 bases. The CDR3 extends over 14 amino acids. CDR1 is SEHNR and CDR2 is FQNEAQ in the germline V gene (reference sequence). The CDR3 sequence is CASSLETKGEKLFF. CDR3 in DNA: TGTGCCAGCAGCTTAGAAACCAAAGGGGAAAAACTGTTTTTT.

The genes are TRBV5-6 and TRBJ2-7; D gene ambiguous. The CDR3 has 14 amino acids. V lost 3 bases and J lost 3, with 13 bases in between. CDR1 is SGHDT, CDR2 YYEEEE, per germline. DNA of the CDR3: TGTGCCAGCAGCTCATGGACGGCCAACTACGAGCAGTACTTC. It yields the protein CASSSWTANYEQYF.

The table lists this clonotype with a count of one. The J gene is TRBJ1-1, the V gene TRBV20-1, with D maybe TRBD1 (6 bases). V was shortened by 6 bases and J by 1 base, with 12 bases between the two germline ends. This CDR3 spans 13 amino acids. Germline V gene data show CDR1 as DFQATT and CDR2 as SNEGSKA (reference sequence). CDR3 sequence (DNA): TGCAGTGCGATCAGGGGACAGAACACTGAAGCTTTCTTT. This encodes CSAIRGQNTEAFF.

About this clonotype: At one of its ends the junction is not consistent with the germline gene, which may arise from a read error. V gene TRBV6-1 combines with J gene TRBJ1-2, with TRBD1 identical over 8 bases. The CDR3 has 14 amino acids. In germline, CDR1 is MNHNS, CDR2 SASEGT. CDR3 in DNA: TGTGCCAGCAATGAATCAGGGGGCGCGAGGGGCTACACCTTC. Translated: CASNESGGARGYTF.

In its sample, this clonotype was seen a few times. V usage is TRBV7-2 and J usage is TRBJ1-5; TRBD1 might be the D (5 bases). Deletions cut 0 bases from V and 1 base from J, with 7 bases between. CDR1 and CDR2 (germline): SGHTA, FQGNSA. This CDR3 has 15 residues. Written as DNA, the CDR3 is TGTGCCAGCAGCTTAGCGGGGGGGAGCAATCAGCCCCAGCATTTT. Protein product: CASSLAGGSNQPQHF.